This TCR beta chain is drawn from a study of cytomegalovirus exposure and HLA in healthy donors. The protocol was immunoSEQ multiplex PCR, while the TCRdb copy is restricted to in-frame clones and leaves out a portion. The repertoire includes over 120,000 clones, about 95% of them detected once, and roughly 1.9% sits in the top ten. Note on this clone: No antigen is known for it.

The study's findings and limits: In vitro, a few CMV-associated chains proved specific for CMV antigens. A classifier reportedly called cytomegalovirus status with high sensitivity and specificity. The majority of TCR sequences were rare, yet some public TCRs appeared in many donors. Cytomegalovirus association was listed for 164 TCR beta chains.

Looked up from germline, CDR1 is MNHEY and CDR2 is SMNVEV (reference sequence). This CDR3 spans 17 amino acids. V was clipped by 3 bases and J by 8 bases, with 25 bases between them. This sequence originates from a man aged 18 to 35 in good health and CMV-seropositive. The V gene is TRBV27, the J gene TRBJ1-2; maybe TRBD1 (6 bases). Sequences were obtained from PBMCs. DNA for the CDR3: TGTGCCAGCAGTTTTAGCCCGGACAGCCTCTTCGCGTGGGGCTACACCTTC. It encodes CASSFSPDSLFAWGYTF.